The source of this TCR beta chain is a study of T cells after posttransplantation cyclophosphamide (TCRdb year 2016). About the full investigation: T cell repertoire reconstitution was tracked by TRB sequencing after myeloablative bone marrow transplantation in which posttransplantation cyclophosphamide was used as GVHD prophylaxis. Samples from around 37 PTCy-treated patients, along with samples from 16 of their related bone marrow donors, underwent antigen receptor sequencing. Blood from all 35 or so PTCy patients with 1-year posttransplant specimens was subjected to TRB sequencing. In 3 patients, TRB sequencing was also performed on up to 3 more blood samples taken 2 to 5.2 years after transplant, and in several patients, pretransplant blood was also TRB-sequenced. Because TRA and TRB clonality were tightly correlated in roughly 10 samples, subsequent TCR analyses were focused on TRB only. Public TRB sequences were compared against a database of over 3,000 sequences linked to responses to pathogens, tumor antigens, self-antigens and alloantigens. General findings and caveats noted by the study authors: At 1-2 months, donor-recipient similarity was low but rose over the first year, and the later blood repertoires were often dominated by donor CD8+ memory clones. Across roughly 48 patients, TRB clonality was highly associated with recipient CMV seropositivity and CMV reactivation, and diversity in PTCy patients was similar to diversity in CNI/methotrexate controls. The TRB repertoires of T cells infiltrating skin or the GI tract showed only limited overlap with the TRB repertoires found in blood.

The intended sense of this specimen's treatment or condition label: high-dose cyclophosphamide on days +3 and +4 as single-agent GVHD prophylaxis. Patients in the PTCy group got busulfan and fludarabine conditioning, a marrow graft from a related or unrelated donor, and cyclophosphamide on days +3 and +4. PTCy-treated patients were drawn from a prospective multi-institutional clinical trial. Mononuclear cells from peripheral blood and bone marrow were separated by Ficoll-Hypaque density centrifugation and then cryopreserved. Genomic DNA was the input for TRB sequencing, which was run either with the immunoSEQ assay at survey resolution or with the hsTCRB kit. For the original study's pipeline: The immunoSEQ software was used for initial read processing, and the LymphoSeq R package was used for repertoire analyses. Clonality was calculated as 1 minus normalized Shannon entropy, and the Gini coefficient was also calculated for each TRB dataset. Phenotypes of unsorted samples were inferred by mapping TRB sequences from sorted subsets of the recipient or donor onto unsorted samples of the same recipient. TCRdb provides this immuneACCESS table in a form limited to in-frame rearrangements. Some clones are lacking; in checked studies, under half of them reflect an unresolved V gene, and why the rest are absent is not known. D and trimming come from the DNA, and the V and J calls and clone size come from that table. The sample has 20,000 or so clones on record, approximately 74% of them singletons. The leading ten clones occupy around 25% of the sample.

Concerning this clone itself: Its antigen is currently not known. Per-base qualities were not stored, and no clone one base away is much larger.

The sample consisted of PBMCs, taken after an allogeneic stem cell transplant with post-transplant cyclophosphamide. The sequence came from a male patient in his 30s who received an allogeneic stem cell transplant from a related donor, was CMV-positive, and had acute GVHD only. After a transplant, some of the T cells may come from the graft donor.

The CDR3 protein sequence reads: CASSLDSGGPYEQYF. DNA sequence: TGTGCCAGCAGCTTAGATAGCGGGGGGCCCTACGAGCAGTACTTC. The chain is assembled from TRBV11-3 and TRBJ2-7, with 10 bases aligning to TRBD2. Germline trimming amounts to 0 bases on V and 2 bases on J, with 1 as the count of junction bases outside the gene matches. For CDR1 and CDR2, the germline V gene lists SGHNT and YENEEA. From the cysteine up to the phenylalanine, the CDR3 has a length of 15 residues. Solely the CDR3 DNA is kept, with 45 bases framed from the first base.